This paragraph covers one TCR beta chain sequence. This record comes from a study of early T cells in non-severe SARS-CoV-2 infection. MiXCR, applied by TCRdb to the 5' RACE reads, yields one record per CDR3 protein. The sample holds about 50,000 distinct CDR3 sequences, around 10% seen once. Source: whole blood, taken at baseline. The TCR comes from an adult who was a healthcare worker with PCR-confirmed SARS-CoV-2 infection or an uninfected control (not recorded which).

CDR3 DNA sequence: TGCGCCAGCAGCTTGGTTGGGGGCGAAGAGACCCAGTACTTC. It codes for CASSLVGGEETQYF. V usage is TRBV5-1 and J usage is TRBJ2-5; perhaps TRBD1 as D (6 bases). This CDR3 has 14 amino acids. Trimming took off 0 bases at V and 3 bases at J, with 9 bases between the two ends. Germline CDR1 SGHRS, CDR2 YFSETQ.